This is a list of T cell receptor beta chains from one sample in a study of blood T cell repertoires in COVID-19. Assay used: immunoSEQ multiplex PCR; TCRdb lists only in-frame clones, some missing. The sample has 200,000 to 300,000 clones; 88% are singletons. The specimen sequenced was peripheral blood. Receptor source: a woman between 40 and 50 years old who had recovered from COVID-19. The CDR3 runs from the conserved cysteine through the conserved F or W. A D gene is named only where the DNA matches it firmly. Where a row states a size, it is once, few, many or the class of an expanded clone; other rows omit it.

j_call	clone_size	cdr3_length	v_call	d_call	cdr3_aa	cdr3_nt
TRBJ1-4	-	16	TRBV6-6	-	CASSYRARDRGGKLFF	TGTGCCAGCAGTTACAGGGCTCGGGACCGAGGGGGAAAACTGTTTTTT
TRBJ1-2	-	13	TRBV7-2	TRBD1	CASSPDRGGGYTF	TGTGCCAGCAGTCCGGACAGGGGGGGTGGCTACACCTTC
TRBJ2-1	many	15	TRBV7-3	TRBD2	CASSLAAGGGNEQFF	TGTGCCAGCAGCTTGGCCGCGGGAGGGGGCAATGAGCAGTTCTTC
TRBJ1-1	-	14	TRBV4-3	-	CASSQERRNTEAFF	TGCGCCAGCAGCCAAGAAAGGAGGAACACTGAAGCTTTCTTT
TRBJ1-4	-	14	TRBV5-5	TRBD1	CASSYGTGKEKLFF	TGTGCCAGCAGCTACGGGACAGGGAAGGAAAAACTGTTTTTT
TRBJ2-2	-	17	TRBV15	TRBD2	CATSRPTSGRSPGELFF	TGTGCCACCAGCAGACCGACTAGCGGGAGGTCGCCCGGGGAGCTGTTTTTT
TRBJ1-1	few	12	TRBV19	-	CASGGRHTEAFF	TGTGCCAGTGGAGGCCGACACACTGAAGCTTTCTTT
TRBJ1-5	many	15	TRBV7-2	TRBD1	CASSPPTGGGQPQHF	TGTGCCAGCAGTCCGCCGACAGGGGGCGGGCAGCCCCAGCATTTT
TRBJ2-5	-	19	TRBV4-2	TRBD2	CASSQATGTSGRTQETQYF	TGTGCCAGCAGCCAAGCCACCGGGACTAGCGGGAGGACCCAAGAGACCCAGTACTTC
TRBJ1-1	-	16	TRBV6-1	TRBD1	CASSEARTGLLLEAFF	TGTGCCAGCAGTGAAGCCCGGACAGGGCTCCTTCTTGAAGCTTTCTTT
TRBJ2-3	-	16	TRBV2	TRBD2	CASRVGSGRSTDTQYF	TGTGCCAGCAGGGTCGGGAGCGGGAGGTCCACAGATACGCAGTATTTT
TRBJ2-1	once	18	TRBV11-2	TRBD1	CASSFGTGAANGGNEQFF	TGTGCCAGCAGCTTTGGGACAGGGGCCGCTAACGGCGGCAATGAGCAGTTCTTC
TRBJ2-1	-	14	TRBV6-5	TRBD1	CASRRTGAGNEQFF	TGTGCCAGCAGACGGACAGGGGCTGGAAATGAGCAGTTCTTC
TRBJ2-2	-	16	TRBV7-2	-	CASSLSPQGGTGELFF	TGTGCCAGCAGCTTATCCCCACAGGGCGGCACCGGGGAGCTGTTTTTT
TRBJ1-4	few	14	TRBV30	-	CAWTRPGSNEKLFF	TGTGCCTGGACCCGTCCCGGGAGTAATGAAAAACTGTTTTTT
TRBJ2-5	-	14	TRBV5-4	TRBD2	CASSPSGGPETQYF	TGTGCCAGCAGCCCCTCGGGGGGGCCAGAGACCCAGTACTTC
TRBJ1-2	-	11	TRBV20-1	TRBD1	CSATQGGGYTF	TGCAGTGCTACTCAGGGGGGTGGCTACACCTTC
TRBJ2-7	once	14	TRBV6-5	-	CASRRGGGHYEQYF	TGTGCCAGCAGGCGCGGCGGTGGTCACTACGAGCAGTACTTC
TRBJ1-1	-	17	TRBV6-2/TRBV6-3	TRBD1	CASSYARTGSVNTEAFF	TGTGCCAGCAGTTACGCCCGGACAGGGAGCGTGAACACTGAAGCTTTCTTT
TRBJ1-1	-	15	TRBV7-8	-	CASSLRGREITEAFF	TGTGCCAGCAGCCTCCGCGGGCGCGAGATCACTGAAGCTTTCTTT
TRBJ2-7	-	19	TRBV5-4	TRBD2	CASSLGSGRATVGPYEQYF	TGTGCCAGCAGCTTGGGCAGCGGGAGGGCTACCGTCGGGCCCTACGAGCAGTACTTC
TRBJ2-5	-	15	TRBV6-2/TRBV6-3	-	CASSYGSRPRETQYF	TGTGCCAGCAGTTACGGCTCGCGACCGAGGGAGACCCAGTACTTC
TRBJ2-5	once	16	TRBV7-6	TRBD1	CASSPRQGSSQETQYF	TGTGCCAGCAGCCCGAGACAGGGATCTAGCCAAGAGACCCAGTACTTC
TRBJ2-2	-	15	TRBV13	-	CASSHGTLNTGELFF	TGTGCCAGCAGCCACGGGACACTGAACACCGGGGAGCTGTTTTTT
TRBJ1-2	-	15	TRBV19	TRBD1	CASSRGQGGSYGYTF	TGTGCCAGTAGTAGGGGGCAGGGGGGAAGCTATGGCTACACCTTC
TRBJ1-5	-	15	TRBV4-3	TRBD1	CASSQETGQGQPQHF	TGCGCCAGCAGCCAAGAAACAGGACAGGGTCAGCCCCAGCATTTT
TRBJ2-1	once	17	TRBV6-2/TRBV6-3	TRBD2	CASSYSVGRRWGNEQFF	TGTGCCAGCAGTTACTCGGTCGGGAGGAGATGGGGCAATGAGCAGTTCTTC
TRBJ2-7	-	14	TRBV14	-	CASSQGRGDYEQYF	TGTGCCAGCAGCCAAGGCAGGGGGGATTACGAGCAGTACTTC
TRBJ2-3	-	18	TRBV6-2/TRBV6-3	-	CASSYSTQGTTTRDTQYF	TGTGCCAGCAGTTACTCGACCCAGGGGACCACAACCAGGGATACGCAGTATTTT
TRBJ1-2	-	13	TRBV6-5	-	CASSYGRRSGYTF	TGTGCCAGCAGTTATGGCAGGAGGTCCGGCTACACCTTC
TRBJ1-1	-	14	TRBV11-2	-	CASSLGGGGTEAFF	TGTGCCAGCAGCTTAGGGGGAGGGGGGACTGAAGCTTTCTTT
TRBJ2-5	-	12	TRBV10-3	-	CAISDGAETQYF	TGTGCCATCAGTGATGGGGCTGAGACCCAGTACTTC
TRBJ1-5	-	13	TRBV18	-	CASSSSSNQPQHF	TGTGCCAGCTCATCCTCTAGCAATCAGCCCCAGCATTTT
TRBJ2-1	-	17	TRBV14	-	CASSQSLGGASYNEQFF	TGTGCCAGCAGCCAAAGCCTGGGGGGAGCCTCCTACAATGAGCAGTTCTTC
TRBJ2-1	-	12	TRBV7-9	-	CASSHSPNEQFF	TGTGCCAGCAGCCACAGTCCGAATGAGCAGTTCTTC
TRBJ1-1	-	13	TRBV19	-	CASRRRIDTEAFF	TGTGCCAGTAGGAGGAGGATCGACACTGAAGCTTTCTTT
TRBJ2-7	-	14	TRBV5-1	-	CASSLGRGGREQYF	TGCGCCAGCAGCTTGGGTAGGGGTGGACGCGAGCAGTACTTC
TRBJ2-1	-	16	TRBV11-2	TRBD2	CASSLTRTSGSGEQFF	TGTGCCAGCAGCTTAACCCGGACTAGCGGGAGTGGTGAGCAGTTCTTC
TRBJ2-5	-	15	TRBV5-4	TRBD2	CASSFGAGGIETQYF	TGTGCCAGCAGCTTCGGCGCGGGAGGGATAGAGACCCAGTACTTC
TRBJ2-2	-	15	TRBV19	-	CASRSQGLGTGELFF	TGTGCCAGTAGGTCCCAGGGGCTCGGCACCGGGGAGCTGTTTTTT
TRBJ2-2	once	15	TRBV9	-	CASTRGEVATGELFF	TGTGCCAGCACCCGAGGGGAGGTGGCCACCGGGGAGCTGTTTTTT
TRBJ2-5	-	14	TRBV27	-	CASSLSGSIETQYF	TGTGCCAGCAGTTTATCGGGCAGTATAGAGACCCAGTACTTC
TRBJ1-2	-	17	TRBV15	-	CATSITGTPQPNYGYTF	TGTGCCACCAGCATCACCGGGACACCACAACCTAACTATGGCTACACCTTC